This T cell receptor (beta chain) originates from a study of T cells after yellow fever vaccination. 5'RACE template switching produced TCR cDNA carrying a universal primer site and UMIs. TCRdb recomputed calls from the 5' RACE reads with MiXCR, one row per CDR3 protein. The sample carries some 300,000 distinct CDR3 sequences, 7.5% to 9.5% recorded once. This clonotype was seen a few times. Antigen: not known. This CDR3 is built from 13 residues. Germline lookup yields CDR1 ENHRY and CDR2 SYGVKD. V gave up 10 bases and J gave up 7 bases, with 19 bases separating them. Study-wide points: The CD4 compartment and the CD8 compartment contained a small share of clonotypes in common. One caveat is that FACS-sorted repertoires could contain abundant clonotypes contaminating from the bulk population.

The source was CD4+ T cells sorted from PBMCs, collected 5 days after the yellow fever booster vaccination. This sequence was found in a man younger than 30 who received the YFV17D yellow fever vaccine. The J gene is TRBJ1-1, the V gene TRBV10-3; TRBD1 might be the D (5 bases). CDR3 protein: CATSGSPEVEAFF. As DNA, the CDR3 is TGTGCCACTTCAGGGAGCCCCGAGGTTGAAGCTTTCTTT.